This TCR beta chain was observed in a study of T-cell memory formation after mild COVID-19. TCRdb re-called the 5' RACE reads through MiXCR, storing one row per CDR3 protein. The sample consists of 170,000 or so distinct CDR3 sequences, 25% to 40% of them appearing once. The TCR originated in an adult woman who had mild COVID-19 (a few samples of this study predate the infection). Cell type and time point are not known. Sequenced material: PBMCs or a T cell subset sorted from them (not recorded which).

The CDR3 nucleotides are TGCGCCAGCAGCATATCCGGGACAGGGCCCACTGAAGCTTTCTTT. Amino acids: CASSISGTGPTEAFF. The chain carries TRBV5-1 and TRBJ1-1; TRBD1 aligns across 9 bases. In germline, CDR1 is SGHRS, CDR2 YFSETQ. With 4 bases clipped from V and 4 bases from J, the junction kept 8 bases outside the gene matches. The CDR3 totals 15 residues.